This TCR beta chain stems from a study of graft-versus-host responses after intestinal transplantation. Study context: Induction using anti-thymocyte globulin, followed by tacrolimus and steroids for roughly 3 years, was given to all recipients.

Sequencing used immunoSEQ multiplex PCR; TCRdb keeps in-frame clones, though not all of them. The sample holds 80,000 or so clones, 92% seen once. The CDR3 is made up of 13 amino acids. With 5 bases clipped from V and 6 bases from J, the junction kept 5 bases outside the gene matches. Germline loops: CDR1 MNHEY, CDR2 SMNVEV (reference sequence). As for this clone: Its antigen is unidentified.

Broader study findings: There were GvH clones found in recipient marrow, and some of them appeared first in ileum or blood. The presence of high graft-versus-host to host-versus-graft clonal ratios in allografts characterized patients with graft-donor T cell macrochimerism. After transplant, early declines in HvG clones were associated with peak levels of circulating GvH clones.

This TCR was sampled from a human patient who received an intestinal transplant, so some T cells may come from the graft donor. This rearrangement joins TRBV27 to TRBJ2-7; TRBD2 aligns across 9 bases. Sequencing used PBMCs, obtained 98 days after intestinal transplantation. This chain's CDR3 is CASSPGLASEQYF. In nucleotides, the CDR3 is TGTGCCAGCAGTCCGGGACTAGCCTCCGAGCAGTACTTC.